This T cell receptor beta chain was recorded in a study of PD-1 blockade in classical Hodgkin lymphoma (TCRdb year 2020). The study in broad terms: Nivolumab dosing was 3 mg/kg intravenously every 2 weeks, continuing until either disease progression or unacceptable toxicity. The study used CyTOF and TCR beta sequencing to define a peripheral blood immune signature of response to PD-1 blockade in classical Hodgkin lymphoma.

Genomic DNA was isolated using the Qiagen DNeasy kit from unsorted PBMCs as well as from negatively selected CD4+ and CD8+ fractions. Using primers that anneal to V and J segments, immunoSEQ multiplex PCR amplified the TCR beta CDR3 regions. A synthetic immune receptor repertoire was used to minimize amplification bias, and any remaining bias was removed computationally after sequencing. The study's processing was this. Custom Python scripts were used to quantify repertoire diversity as the Shannon entropy index. Unsorted, CD4+ and CD8+ repertoires were analyzed separately, except in combined analyses where CD4+ and CD8+ sequences were merged in silico. A clone counted as expanded when the clone's frequency after treatment rose at least 2-fold relative to C1D1, and clones undetected at baseline were given a pseudocount of 0.5. Clones with 0 or 1 copy at C1D1 were classified as singleton clones, and clones with 2 or more copies were classified as non-singleton clones. Clones expanded in unsorted samples were annotated as CD4+, CD8+ or unknown by matching protein sequences in sorted samples from the same patient. Diversity changes from C1D1 to C4D1 were tested in paired samples using Wilcoxon tests. Not all clones reach the TCRdb copy of this immuneACCESS table, which keeps in-frame sequences only. Checked studies attribute under half of the gap to unresolved V genes and leave the rest unexplained. D and trimming were read from the DNA, whereas the V and J calls and clone size are those reported in that table. Here the sample has 45,000 to 55,000 clones; about 80% occur a single time. The top ten constitute 9.5% to 15% of the sample.

Sequences MGHRA (CDR1) and YSYEKL (CDR2) are obtained from the germline V gene. Including cysteine and phenylalanine, the CDR3 has 13 amino acids. The sequence is cut down to CDR3 DNA, 39 bases in frame from base 1. V gives up 4 bases and J gives up 2 bases, and the segment between their germline ends measures 8 bases. This clone was detected many times. Its recognized antigen is unknown. No base quality information exists; no much larger clone differs at one position. What this sample's time point label stands for: cycle 4 day 1 (C4D1), after five to seven weeks of nivolumab. Every trial patient had relapsed after autologous stem cell transplantation, and cohorts A, B and C differed in prior brentuximab vedotin exposure. The trial cohort comprised some 60 patients with relapsed/refractory classical Hodgkin lymphoma whose best overall responses were complete response, partial response or progressive disease. Single-agent nivolumab was administered to trial patients in the multi-cohort phase II CheckMate 205 trial. Best overall response was determined by an independent review committee according to the 2007 International Working Group response criteria. Trial PBMCs were obtained immediately prior to nivolumab initiation (C1D1) and on therapy at cycle 2 day 1 and cycle 4 day 1. After peripheral blood was drawn into 8 mL Vacutainer Cell Preparation Tubes, PBMCs were isolated by centrifugation and then cryopreserved.

Beyond this particular receptor, the publication reports: Newly diagnosed patients were reported to have lower baseline TCR diversity than healthy donors, and relapsed/refractory patients were reported to have lower baseline TCR diversity still. Diversity was lower in patients who began nivolumab less than 1 year after ASCT, so these patients were left out of later analyses to avoid confounding by immune reconstitution. By C4D1, a significant rise was seen in CD4+ TCR diversity but not in CD8+ TCR diversity (p=0.0027 vs p=0.16), and the rise was most apparent among complete responders (p=0.02). The study was limited to a single clinical trial cohort, and causes of repertoire differences, possibly disease activity or prior therapy, remained undefined. Trial patients with a complete response had baseline diversity similar to that of newly diagnosed patients, while partial responders and progressors had significantly lower diversity.

The clonotype was recovered from a human donor with classical Hodgkin lymphoma. Sequencing was performed on peripheral blood mononuclear cells (PBMCs), taken before the fourth cycle of nivolumab. This receptor chain uses TRBV4-1 and TRBJ2-5; the D gene is perhaps TRBD1, from 6 matching bases. The CDR3 is CASSRGGQETQYF. The sequenced DNA is TGCGCCAGCAGCCGAGGGGGACAAGAGACCCAGTACTTC.